These 17 T cell receptor beta chains originate from one sample sequenced in a study of blood T cells in healthy people across ages (dated by TCRdb to the mid-2010s). Libraries were made using 5' RACE. For sequencing, an Illumina HiSeq 2500 was employed. A second PCR of about 7 to 12 cycles was performed with a sample-barcoded 5' primer and a J-beta primer mix. Using fastp at Q25 and MiXCR, TCRdb reprocessed the public reads and kept productive beta chains. All rows with the same CDR3 protein become a single entry with the most common DNA and genes. This sample holds over 600,000 distinct CDR3 sequences; around 43% were observed only once. The ten largest clones take up around 30% of the sample. Sequenced input: blood. The origin of the receptors is an elderly man in good health.

The chain combines TRBV20-1 with TRBJ1-4, with unresolved D. Trimming cost V 3 bases and J 8 bases, with 19 bases left between them. The CDR3 covers 15 residues. Germline V lookup: CDR1 DFQATT, CDR2 SNEGSKA (reference sequence). CDR3 nucleotide sequence: TGCAGTGCTAGCCGTCCTAGACGGTTGGGCGAAAAACTGTTTTTT. This sequence encodes CSASRPRRLGEKLFF.

This clonotype has a count of ten or more. The gene calls are TRBV20-1 and TRBJ2-5; possibly TRBD2 for D (6 bases). Looked up from germline, CDR1 is DFQATT and CDR2 is SNEGSKA (reference sequence). V lost 6 bases to trimming and J lost 4 bases, with 21 bases between them. This CDR3 region has 15 residues. CDR3 sequence: CSARGPTGESETQYF. In nucleotides, the CDR3 is TGCAGTGCAAGGGGCCCTACGGGGGAGTCAGAGACCCAGTACTTC.

This clonotype has just a few counts. This chain links TRBV7-3 with TRBJ2-1, with 8 bases that match TRBD1. Germline V gene lookup returns CDR1 SGHTA and CDR2 FQGTGA. This CDR3 is 14 amino acids long. With 4 bases clipped from V and 6 bases from J, the junction kept 5 bases outside the gene matches. The CDR3 sequence: CASSSRQGRNEQFF. CDR3 bases: TGTGCCAGCAGCTCCAGACAGGGGCGCAATGAGCAGTTCTTC.

This rearrangement joins TRBV7-8 to TRBJ2-5; 7 bases agree with TRBD1. The CDR3 runs to 15 residues. Trimming took 7 bases from V and 11 from J; bases not matched to a gene: 19. Germline CDR1 reads SGHVS; CDR2 reads FQNEAQ. The CDR3 DNA sequence: TGTGCCAGCACCCCCTCGGCTAGCAGGGGGAATGAGCAGTACTTC. Translated, it gives CASTPSASRGNEQYF.

This clonotype appeared a single time. V usage is TRBV21-1 and J usage is TRBJ2-1; the table's D gene call, TRBD2, was not cross checked with the DNA. TRBV21-1 is a recognized pseudogene. The CDR3 contains 16 residues. The CDR3 loop reads CASSKVGTSGNNEQFF. The CDR3 DNA sequence: TGTGCCAGCAGCAAAGTTGGGACTAGCGGAAACAATGAGCAGTTCTTC.

This clonotype appeared a few times. The chain couples TRBV7-9 to TRBJ1-2; 8 bases map to TRBD1. The CDR3 extends over 14 amino acids. Per germline, CDR1 SEHNR and CDR2 FQNEAQ (reference sequence). J was trimmed by 8 bases and V by 1 base; bases with no gene match: 6. Here the CDR3 reads CASSLDRGFHGYTF. The CDR3 DNA reads TGTGCCAGCAGCTTAGACAGGGGGTTCCACGGCTACACCTTC.

This clonotype was counted a few times. This chain connects TRBV6-1 to TRBJ1-1; D not resolved. The germline CDR1 and CDR2 sequences are MNHNS and SASEGT. CDR3 size: 14 residues. V gave up 3 bases and J gave up 1 base, with 9 bases separating them. CDR3 in DNA: TGTGCCAGCAGTGAGGCTTGGAGGAACACTGAAGCTTTCTTT. Encoded protein: CASSEAWRNTEAFF.

V gene TRBV6-2 or TRBV6-3 combines with J gene TRBJ2-5; 10 bases agree with TRBD1. CDR1 is MNHEY and CDR2 is SVGEGT in the germline V gene. The CDR3 covers 13 residues. V trimming: 6 bases; J trimming: 6 bases; junction bases outside the gene matches: 4. Here the CDR3 DNA reads TGTGCCAGCAGACGACAGGGGGCAAAGACCCAGTACTTC. It encodes CASRRQGAKTQYF.

This clonotype was detected only a few times. The rearrangement links TRBV3-1 to TRBJ1-2, with TRBD1 matching over 8 bases. Per the germline V gene, CDR1 is LGHDT and CDR2 is YNNKEL (reference sequence). Germline trimming cut 4 bases from V and 4 bases from J; bases unmatched to any gene: 5. This CDR3 is 14 amino acids long. This CDR3 is CASSPGGLGYGYTF. DNA of the CDR3: TGTGCCAGCAGCCCAGGGGGCTTGGGCTATGGCTACACCTTC.

This clonotype occurred a few times. The chain links TRBV6-6 to TRBJ2-7, with 9 nucleotides matching TRBD1. This CDR3 has 15 residues. CDR1 and CDR2 from the germline V gene are MNHNY and SVGAGI (reference sequence). V dropped 1 base and J dropped 6; count of bases not matched to a gene: 7. The CDR3 sequence is CASSYFGTGSGEQYF. DNA for the CDR3: TGTGCCAGCAGTTACTTTGGGACAGGGAGTGGCGAGCAGTACTTC.

This rearrangement joins TRBV5-1 to TRBJ2-7; TRBD1 aligns across 7 bases. Germline CDR1 reads SGHRS; CDR2 reads YFSETQ. V gave up 0 bases and J gave up 7 bases; unmatched junction bases: 16. The CDR3 consists of 17 residues. The CDR3 loop is CASSLARQGRSYNEQYF. CDR3 nucleotide sequence: TGCGCCAGCAGCTTGGCACGACAGGGTCGGTCCTACAATGAGCAGTACTTC.

A few counts support this clonotype. The chain couples TRBV27 to TRBJ2-1, with D perhaps TRBD1 (5 bases). CDR1 and CDR2 from the germline V gene are MNHEY and SMNVEV (reference sequence). Trimming cost V 3 bases and J 3 bases, with 12 bases left between them. The CDR3 runs 15 residues. The CDR3 loop reads CASSFDRALYNEQFF. In DNA form, the CDR3 reads TGTGCCAGCAGTTTCGACAGAGCACTCTACAATGAGCAGTTCTTC.

A remark on this clonotype: A much larger clone is a single base away; this may be a read error. This chain connects TRBV4-2 to TRBJ2-3; 7 bases match TRBD1. Germline V gives CDR1 LGHNA, CDR2 YNFKEQ. This CDR3 spans 16 amino acids. The CDR3 region is CASNQDLQGRTDTQYF. The CDR3 DNA is TGTGCCAGCAACCAAGATTTACAGGGGCGCACAGATACGCAGTATTTT.

This clonotype was detected many times. This chain connects TRBV7-2 to TRBJ2-5; 13 nucleotides agree with TRBD2. The junction had 6 bases not matched to a gene; V was cut back by 5 bases and J by 6 bases. This CDR3 has 15 residues. CDR1 SGHTA and CDR2 FQGNSA come from the germline V gene. CDR3 sequence reads: CASSPGLAGVQTQYF. CDR3 nucleotides: TGTGCCAGCAGCCCCGGACTAGCGGGAGTACAGACCCAGTACTTC. The entire variable domain, with the rest obtained from reference TRBV7-2 and TRBJ2-5, is as follows: GAGVSQSPSNKVTEKGKDVELRCDPISGHTALYWYRQSLGQGLEFLIYFQGNSAPDKSGLPSDRFSAERTGGSVSTLTIQRTQQEDSAVYLCASSPGLAGVQTQYFGPGTRLLVL.

This clonotype was seen a handful of times. The CDR3 coding sequence is TGCGCCAGCAGCTTAGACCCGGGACAGAACTTCAATGAGCAGTTCTTC. This sequence encodes CASSLDPGQNFNEQFF. The chain couples TRBV5-1 to TRBJ2-1, with 7 nucleotides matching TRBD1. The trim removed 2 bases at V and 6 bases at J, leaving 11 bases unmatched. Per germline, CDR1 SGHRS and CDR2 YFSETQ. CDR3 length: 16 amino acids.

This clonotype was seen many times. The chain joins TRBV29-1 to TRBJ2-1; TRBD2 might be the D (5 bases). The CDR3 loop spans 15 amino acids. The germline V gene has CDR1 SQVTM and CDR2 ANQGSEA. V lost 0 bases, J lost 0 bases, and 9 bases lay in between. CDR3 region: CSVEDMGSSYNEQFF. CDR3 bases: TGCAGCGTTGAAGATATGGGGAGCTCCTACAATGAGCAGTTCTTC.

The chain links TRBV2 to TRBJ2-3; TRBD2 matches at 9 bases. The CDR3 loop spans 15 amino acids. CDR1 is SNHLY, CDR2 FYNNEI, per germline. V shed 4 bases and J 1 base; nucleotides not matched to a gene: 3. The CDR3, as DNA: TGTGCCAGCAGTGTATTAGCGGGGGGCACAGATACGCAGTATTTT. Translated, it gives CASSVLAGGTDTQYF. Based on the CDR3 plus reference TRBV2 and TRBJ2-3, the full variable domain is EPEVTQTPSHQVTQMGQEVILRCVPISNHLYFYWYRQILGQKVEFLVSFYNNEISEKSEIFDDQFSVERPDGSNFTLKIRSTKLEDSAMYFCASSVLAGGTDTQYFGPGTRLTVL.